A selection of T cell receptor beta chains follows, all from one sample in a study of cytomegalovirus exposure and HLA in healthy donors. Sequencing used immunoSEQ multiplex PCR; TCRdb keeps in-frame clones, though not all of them. This table holds some 190,000 clones, roughly 80% found once. Input material: PBMCs. The source is a woman aged 18-29 years in good health and CMV-seronegative. Each CDR3 is given with its conserved first and last residue. Fields, in order: CDR3 DNA, CDR3 protein, clone size, J gene, V gene, D gene. A D gene is named only where the DNA matches it firmly. Expanded clones get a size class; other rows say once, few or many, or leave the size out.

cdr3_nt: TGTGCCAGCAGTGGTAGGGGCCGTGGACACTCGAACAGTGAAGCTTTCTTT
cdr3_aa: CASSGRGRGHSNSEAFF
clone_size: -
j_call: TRBJ1-1
v_call: TRBV6-1
d_call: -

cdr3_nt: TGTGCCAGCAGTCTTATTCTAGACAGGGGGCATACGCAGTATTTT
cdr3_aa: CASSLILDRGHTQYF
clone_size: -
j_call: TRBJ2-3
v_call: TRBV28
d_call: TRBD1

cdr3_nt: TGCGCCAGCACGACAGGGGTAGAGACCCAGTACTTC
cdr3_aa: CASTTGVETQYF
clone_size: -
j_call: TRBJ2-5
v_call: TRBV5-1
d_call: TRBD1

cdr3_nt: TGCGCCAGCAGCTTGGCGAGCCCAGGGAACACCGGGGAGCTGTTTTTT
cdr3_aa: CASSLASPGNTGELFF
clone_size: -
j_call: TRBJ2-2
v_call: TRBV5-1
d_call: -

cdr3_nt: TGTGCCAGCAGTTTTTGGCAGGGGGCAGAAGGGGAGATTAATGAGCAGTTCTTC
cdr3_aa: CASSFWQGAEGEINEQFF
clone_size: -
j_call: TRBJ2-1
v_call: TRBV28
d_call: TRBD1

cdr3_nt: TGTGCCAGCAGTGGGGCTTTGGGAGGTGAGCAGTTCTTC
cdr3_aa: CASSGALGGEQFF
clone_size: -
j_call: TRBJ2-1
v_call: TRBV25-1
d_call: -

cdr3_nt: TGTGCCAGCAGAATGATGGCAGGGGTGAAAGCTTTCTTT
cdr3_aa: CASRMMAGVKAFF
clone_size: -
j_call: TRBJ1-1
v_call: TRBV6-5
d_call: -

cdr3_nt: TGTGCCAGCAGCTTCCGGGGGGCTAATTCACCCCTCCACTTT
cdr3_aa: CASSFRGANSPLHF
clone_size: -
j_call: TRBJ1-6
v_call: TRBV5-6
d_call: -

cdr3_nt: TGTGCCAGCAGCCGTTCTGGTTCGGGATCAGGCGAGCAGTACTTC
cdr3_aa: CASSRSGSGSGEQYF
clone_size: -
j_call: TRBJ2-7
v_call: TRBV7-9
d_call: -

cdr3_nt: TGTGCCAGCAGCTCCTCGGATAGCGGAGAAAAAAACATTCAGTACTTC
cdr3_aa: CASSSSDSGEKNIQYF
clone_size: -
j_call: TRBJ2-4
v_call: TRBV7-9
d_call: -

cdr3_nt: TGTGCCAGCAGTACCGACTACACAGATACGCAGTATTTT
cdr3_aa: CASSTDYTDTQYF
clone_size: -
j_call: TRBJ2-3
v_call: TRBV27
d_call: -

cdr3_nt: TGTGCCAGCAGAGGAGGTAGTCGAGCCACCGGGGAGCTGTTTTTT
cdr3_aa: CASRGGSRATGELFF
clone_size: -
j_call: TRBJ2-2
v_call: TRBV19
d_call: -

cdr3_nt: TGCGCCAGCAGTATACGGGAGGGCCTTGAGCAGTTCTTC
cdr3_aa: CASSIREGLEQFF
clone_size: -
j_call: TRBJ2-1
v_call: TRBV10-1
d_call: TRBD2

cdr3_nt: TGTGCCAGCACCTTACAACCCCGAGGGGGCGGGCTTAGCACAGATACGCAGTATTTT
cdr3_aa: CASTLQPRGGGLSTDTQYF
clone_size: -
j_call: TRBJ2-3
v_call: TRBV4-2
d_call: TRBD1

cdr3_nt: TGTGCCAGCAGCGTGAGACAGGGGACAACTGAAGCTTTCTTT
cdr3_aa: CASSVRQGTTEAFF
clone_size: -
j_call: TRBJ1-1
v_call: TRBV6-1
d_call: TRBD1

cdr3_nt: TGTGCCAGCAGTCTACGACAGGGGGCGTCTGAGCAGTACTTC
cdr3_aa: CASSLRQGASEQYF
clone_size: -
j_call: TRBJ2-7
v_call: TRBV7-8
d_call: TRBD1

cdr3_nt: TGTGCCAGCAGTTTCTCCCAGGGGACCGGGGAGCTGTTTTTT
cdr3_aa: CASSFSQGTGELFF
clone_size: -
j_call: TRBJ2-2
v_call: TRBV27
d_call: -

cdr3_nt: TGTGCCAGCAGTTTGGGGGGGCTCCAAGAGACCCAGTACTTC
cdr3_aa: CASSLGGLQETQYF
clone_size: -
j_call: TRBJ2-5
v_call: TRBV27
d_call: -

cdr3_nt: TGTGCTAGCAGCTTAGTAGCGGGAGGGCCCACCGGGGAGCTGTTTTTT
cdr3_aa: CASSLVAGGPTGELFF
clone_size: -
j_call: TRBJ2-2
v_call: TRBV7-7
d_call: TRBD2

cdr3_nt: TGTGCCAGTCAAGGACAAGGGGGAAACACTGAAGCTTTCTTT
cdr3_aa: CASQGQGGNTEAFF
clone_size: -
j_call: TRBJ1-1
v_call: TRBV27
d_call: -

cdr3_nt: TGTGCCAGCACCCCAGGGAGACTAGCGGGAAAAAATGAGCAGTTCTTC
cdr3_aa: CASTPGRLAGKNEQFF
clone_size: -
j_call: TRBJ2-1
v_call: TRBV7-2
d_call: TRBD2

cdr3_nt: TGTGCCAGCCGCAAACAGGGGGCTGCGAATCAGCCCCAGCATTTT
cdr3_aa: CASRKQGAANQPQHF
clone_size: -
j_call: TRBJ1-5
v_call: TRBV6-5
d_call: TRBD1

cdr3_nt: TGTGCCAGCAGCCCCATAGCGGGGGGGCCCGGGGAGCTGTTTTTT
cdr3_aa: CASSPIAGGPGELFF
clone_size: -
j_call: TRBJ2-2
v_call: TRBV6-5
d_call: TRBD2

cdr3_nt: TGTGCCAGTATTAGGGGACAGGGTGGCGAAAAACTGTTTTTT
cdr3_aa: CASIRGQGGEKLFF
clone_size: -
j_call: TRBJ1-4
v_call: TRBV19
d_call: TRBD1

cdr3_nt: TGTGCCAGTAGTATCCGGGACAGGGGAGGAAAACTGTTTTTT
cdr3_aa: CASSIRDRGGKLFF
clone_size: -
j_call: TRBJ1-4
v_call: TRBV19
d_call: TRBD1

cdr3_nt: TGCAGCGGCTTGGGGGGGGACCAACCCTACGAGCAGTACTTC
cdr3_aa: CSGLGGDQPYEQYF
clone_size: -
j_call: TRBJ2-7
v_call: TRBV29-1
d_call: TRBD2

cdr3_nt: TGTGCCAGCAGTGTAGGACATTATCCCTACGAGCAGTACTTC
cdr3_aa: CASSVGHYPYEQYF
clone_size: -
j_call: TRBJ2-7
v_call: TRBV6-1
d_call: -

cdr3_nt: TGTGCCAGCAGCGCTAGTGTGAATCAGCCCCAGCATTTT
cdr3_aa: CASSASVNQPQHF
clone_size: -
j_call: TRBJ1-5
v_call: TRBV9
d_call: -

cdr3_nt: TGTGCCAGCAGTCAGTGGACAGGGGGAATCCCCTACGAGCAGTACTTC
cdr3_aa: CASSQWTGGIPYEQYF
clone_size: -
j_call: TRBJ2-7
v_call: TRBV2
d_call: TRBD1

cdr3_nt: TGTGCCAGTAGTTCCGGGACAGGGCAGGAAAAACTGTTTTTT
cdr3_aa: CASSSGTGQEKLFF
clone_size: -
j_call: TRBJ1-4
v_call: TRBV19
d_call: TRBD1

cdr3_nt: TGTGCCAGCAGTTCTCCAACGGGACTACGCTACGAGCAGTACTTC
cdr3_aa: CASSSPTGLRYEQYF
clone_size: -
j_call: TRBJ2-7
v_call: TRBV28
d_call: TRBD2

cdr3_nt: TGTGCCAGTGTACAGGGATTTAACTATGGCTACACCTTC
cdr3_aa: CASVQGFNYGYTF
clone_size: -
j_call: TRBJ1-2
v_call: TRBV19
d_call: -

cdr3_nt: TGTGCCAGCAGCTTAGTTCGGGTTAGGGGGGGAGGAGAGACCCAGTACTTC
cdr3_aa: CASSLVRVRGGGETQYF
clone_size: -
j_call: TRBJ2-5
v_call: TRBV7-8
d_call: -

cdr3_nt: TGTGCCAGTAGTATAGCCAGGAAAGAGACCCAGTACTTC
cdr3_aa: CASSIARKETQYF
clone_size: -
j_call: TRBJ2-5
v_call: TRBV19
d_call: -

cdr3_nt: TGTGCCAGCAGTGTTCTCCAGGGTTCTCAGCCCCAGCATTTT
cdr3_aa: CASSVLQGSQPQHF
clone_size: once
j_call: TRBJ1-5
v_call: TRBV2
d_call: -

cdr3_nt: TGTGCCAGTAGTATTGGGGCAGAACTGTATGGCTACACCTTC
cdr3_aa: CASSIGAELYGYTF
clone_size: -
j_call: TRBJ1-2
v_call: TRBV19
d_call: -

cdr3_nt: TGCGCCAGCAGCTTGATTATTCGGACCGAGCGGGAGACCCAGTACTTC
cdr3_aa: CASSLIIRTERETQYF
clone_size: -
j_call: TRBJ2-5
v_call: TRBV5-1
d_call: -

cdr3_nt: TGTGCCAGCAGTTTATCTACAGGAATTTGGGCTGAAGCTTTCTTT
cdr3_aa: CASSLSTGIWAEAFF
clone_size: -
j_call: TRBJ1-1
v_call: TRBV28
d_call: -

cdr3_nt: TGTGCCAGCACCCGGAGCTTCCCGGACTTAGGTGAACTGTTTTTT
cdr3_aa: CASTRSFPDLGELFF
clone_size: -
j_call: TRBJ1-4
v_call: TRBV5-8
d_call: -

cdr3_nt: TGTGCCAGCAGCTTATCGAAGGAGGGCCCCTACGAGCAGTACTTC
cdr3_aa: CASSLSKEGPYEQYF
clone_size: once
j_call: TRBJ2-7
v_call: TRBV7-2
d_call: -